This T cell receptor beta chain was captured by sequencing in a study of T cell responses to AZD1222 COVID-19 vaccine. Between the trimmed V and J ends, which lost 1 base and 4 bases, there was a span of 4 bases. CDR3 length equals 12 residues. Germline loops: CDR1 LGHNT, CDR2 FRNRAP. The method was immunoSEQ multiplex PCR; TCRdb's version includes in-frame clones alone and lacks a portion of them. The sample lists 170,000 or so clones, roughly 87% occurring once. The material was peripheral blood, obtained on day 0 of AZD1222 vaccination. The receptor comes from an adult in good health. The chain couples TRBV12-5 to TRBJ1-1; unclear D gene. In DNA form, the CDR3 reads TGTGCTAGTGGTTTGGGTTCCACTGAAGCTTTCTTT. The encoded protein is CASGLGSTEAFF.